The 10 T cell receptor beta chains reported below all come from one sample, sequenced in a study of cytomegalovirus exposure and HLA in healthy donors. Primers for the PCR totalled 60 Vbeta and 13 Jbeta. This table comes from immunoSEQ multiplex PCR, and its TCRdb copy is limited to in-frame clones, with some not included. The sample records roughly 120,000 clones, roughly 70% being singletons. Sample: PBMCs. These receptors all stem from a man aged 40-49 years in good health and CMV-seropositive.

This clone showed up just once. This sequence joins TRBV11-2 and TRBJ2-4, with 7 positions matching TRBD1. The V gene's germline CDR1 is SGHAT and CDR2 FQNNGV. The J segment lost 5 bases and the V segment lost 3 bases, leaving 10 bases of the junction unmatched. CDR3 length equals 16 residues. The CDR3 DNA reads as TGTGCCAGCAGCTTCAGCTCAGGGGGAAAGGAAAACATTCAGTACTTC. It is translated as CASSFSSGGKENIQYF. Together with reference TRBV11-2 and TRBJ2-4, the CDR3 gives the full variable domain: EAGVAQSPRYKIIEKRQSVAFWCNPISGHATLYWYQQILGQGPKLLIQFQNNGVVDDSQLPKDRFSAERLKGVDSTLKIQPAKLEDSAVYLCASSFSSGGKENIQYFGAGTRLSVL.

V gene TRBV5-1 combines with J gene TRBJ1-6, with D possibly TRBD1 on 6 matching bases. The CDR3 extends over 13 amino acids. V was pared by 4 bases and J by 8 bases, with 10 bases between. In germline, CDR1 is SGHRS, CDR2 YFSETQ. CDR3 region: CASSQDSYSPLHF. CDR3 coding DNA: TGCGCCAGCAGCCAGGACAGTTATTCACCCCTCCACTTT.

V usage is TRBV20-1 and J usage is TRBJ1-1; D unclear. Trimming removed 6 bases from V and 4 bases from J, with 9 bases in between. From germline, CDR1 is DFQATT and CDR2 SNEGSKA (reference sequence). The CDR3 consists of 11 residues. DNA for the CDR3: TGCAGTGCCGAGATTTCCACTGAAGCTTTCTTT. Translating it yields CSAEISTEAFF.

The V gene is TRBV7-6, the J gene TRBJ1-5, with no clear D. The CDR3 spans 16 residues. Trimming cost V 1 base and J 1 base, with 11 bases left between them. CDR1 is SGHVS, CDR2 FNYEAQ, per germline. CDR3: CASSLGGMKSNQPQHF. The CDR3 DNA is TGTGCCAGCAGCTTAGGAGGGATGAAAAGCAATCAGCCCCAGCATTTT.

This clone was seen once. The V and J genes are TRBV5-1 and TRBJ1-2; perhaps TRBD1 as D (6 bases). From germline, CDR1 is SGHRS and CDR2 YFSETQ. This CDR3 has 13 residues. Trimming left V 3 bases short and J 10 bases short, with 16 bases between. Here the CDR3 reads CASSSGGGEIYTF. In nucleotides, the CDR3 is TGCGCCAGCAGCTCCGGCGGGGGCGAGATCTACACCTTC. The full variable domain, in which reference TRBV5-1 and TRBJ1-2 provide the parts outside the CDR3, is KAGVTQTPRYLIKTRGQQVTLSCSPISGHRSVSWYQQTPGQGLQFLFEYFSETQRNKGNFPGRFSGRQFSNSRSEMNVSTLELGDSALYLCASSSGGGEIYTFGSGTRLTVV.

This clone turned up a few times. This chain joins TRBV7-9 and TRBJ2-2; TRBD2 matches 12 bases. The CDR3 sequence is 19 residues long. After removal of 2 bases from V and 1 base from J, the junction contained 8 bases not matched to a gene. Germline CDR1 and CDR2: SEHNR and FQNEAQ (reference sequence). In DNA form, the CDR3 reads TGTGCCAGCAGCTTAACCTCTAGCGGGAGGGAATTGAACACCGGGGAGCTGTTTTTT. Translating gives CASSLTSSGRELNTGELFF.

This clone has just a few counts. The chain employs TRBV5-1 and TRBJ2-1, with 12 bases lining up with TRBD2. Germline V lookup: CDR1 SGHRS, CDR2 YFSETQ. This CDR3 region has 17 residues. After removal of 4 bases from V and 2 bases from J, the junction contained 7 bases not matched to a gene. CDR3 protein: CASSQGLAGRTYNEQFF. CDR3 sequence (DNA): TGCGCCAGCAGCCAAGGACTAGCGGGAAGGACCTACAATGAGCAGTTCTTC.

This rearrangement joins TRBV28 to TRBJ1-3; D call uncertain. The CDR3 consists of 15 residues. Per the germline V gene, CDR1 is MDHEN and CDR2 is SYDVKM. The V end lost 3 bases, the J end lost 3 bases, and 12 bases lay between the germline ends. The DNA for the CDR3 is TGTGCCAGCAGTTTTTCCCTGAGTTTTGGAAACACCATATATTTT. Its protein is CASSFSLSFGNTIYF.

The gene calls are TRBV2 and TRBJ1-3; D possibly corresponds to TRBD1 (5 bases). Trimming stripped 4 bases from V and 0 bases from J, with 13 bases between. The CDR3 runs 16 residues. Germline V gives CDR1 SNHLY, CDR2 FYNNEI. The CDR3 spells CASSVKGPNSGNTIYF. CDR3 nucleotides: TGTGCCAGCAGTGTAAAGGGGCCTAACTCTGGAAACACCATATATTTT.

The rearrangement uses TRBV7-9 and TRBJ1-1, with D possibly being TRBD1 (5 bases). In germline, CDR1 is SEHNR, CDR2 FQNEAQ (reference sequence). The CDR3 totals 12 residues. V gave up 0 bases and J gave up 8 bases, with 7 bases separating them. The CDR3 nucleotides are TGTGCCAGCAGCTTAGCGCGGGGGGAAGCTTTCTTT. Translation gives CASSLARGEAFF.